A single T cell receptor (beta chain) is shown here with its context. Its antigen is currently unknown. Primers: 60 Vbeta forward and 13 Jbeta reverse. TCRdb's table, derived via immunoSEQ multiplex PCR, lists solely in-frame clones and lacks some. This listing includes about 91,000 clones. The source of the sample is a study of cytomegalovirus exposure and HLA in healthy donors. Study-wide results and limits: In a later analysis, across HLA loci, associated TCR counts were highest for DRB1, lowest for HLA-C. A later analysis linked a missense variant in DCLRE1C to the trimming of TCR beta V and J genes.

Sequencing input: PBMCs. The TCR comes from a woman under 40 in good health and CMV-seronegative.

This CDR3 reads CASRWLAGGNEQFF. CDR3 nucleotide sequence: TGTGCCAGCAGGTGGCTAGCGGGAGGCAATGAGCAGTTCTTC. V gene TRBV2 combines with J gene TRBJ2-1; 11 nucleotides agree with TRBD2. V dropped 6 bases and J dropped 6; count of bases not matched to a gene: 4. This CDR3 is 14 amino acids long. The V gene's germline CDR1 is SNHLY and CDR2 FYNNEI.